Following are 19 T cell receptor beta chains from one sample sequenced in a study of T cells in Graves' hyperthyroidism and ophthalmopathy (dated by TCRdb to 2018 to 2020). The protocol used for the library was multiplex PCR. The listed sequencing device is Illumina HiSeq 2000. The TCR beta CDR3 regions were amplified from RNA transcripts. A first-round RT-PCR of the TCR CDR3 used the HTBI primer set with the Qiagen OneStep RT-PCR kit. TCRdb itself trimmed the public reads at Q25 with fastp, ran MiXCR and retained productive beta chains. Identical CDR3 proteins give one entry, which carries the most common genes and DNA. The sample table holds roughly 740,000 distinct CDR3 sequences, of which about 15% were seen once. The ten top clones hold roughly 8% of the sample. Sequences were obtained from blood. The receptors come from a man younger than 35 with Graves' hyperthyroidism.

At least ten counts were recorded for this clonotype. CDR3 nucleotide sequence: TGTGCCAGCTCATCGTCGGGGTTTTCTCAGCCCCAGCATTTT. Translated: CASSSSGFSQPQHF. This rearrangement joins TRBV18 to TRBJ1-5; D uncertain. Trimming took 5 bases from V and 6 from J, leaving 14 bases between them. Germline lookup yields CDR1 KGHSH and CDR2 LQKENI. CDR3 length: 14 amino acids.

The rearrangement uses TRBV5-6 and TRBJ1-1, with D unclear. From germline, CDR1 is SGHDT and CDR2 YYEEEE. Trimming took 7 bases from V and 9 from J, leaving 13 bases between them. This CDR3 has 11 residues. CDR3 residues: CASSRVGKAFF. The DNA of the CDR3 is TGTGCCAGCTCCCGGGTAGGGAAAGCTTTCTTT.

This clonotype has at least ten counts. In DNA form, the CDR3 reads TGTGCCTGGAGTGAGGGCAGCCCTAACTATGGCTACACCTTC. This encodes CAWSEGSPNYGYTF. The rearrangement uses TRBV30 and TRBJ1-2; D unclear. The CDR3 is 14 residues long. Trimming cost V 1 base and J 0 bases, with 9 bases left between them. Per the germline V gene, CDR1 is GTSNPN and CDR2 is SVGIG (reference sequence).

This clonotype was detected ten times or more. The chain combines TRBV2 with TRBJ2-7; D is uncertain. V was shortened by 5 bases and J by 7 bases, with 12 bases between the two germline ends. The CDR3 extends over 12 amino acids. Germline-derived CDR1 and CDR2 are SNHLY and FYNNEI. The CDR3 DNA reads TGTGCCAGCAGTTCCCGCGCGCGGGAGCAGTACTTC. Protein sequence: CASSSRAREQYF.

This clonotype was counted a few times. The chain recombines TRBV9 with TRBJ2-3; TRBD2 matches at 9 bases. This CDR3 is built from 15 residues. The germline gives CDR1 SGDLS, CDR2 YYNGEE. V dropped 3 bases and J dropped 4; count of bases not matched to a gene: 6. The CDR3, as DNA: TGTGCCAGCAGCGGTAGCGGGAGAACTGCAGATACGCAGTATTTT. Translated, it gives CASSGSGRTADTQYF.

There are many counts of this clonotype. The chain couples TRBV18 to TRBJ1-1; no clear D gene. The germline gives CDR1 KGHSH, CDR2 LQKENI. V lost 0 bases, J lost 0 bases, and 11 bases lay in between. The CDR3 is 16 amino acids. The CDR3 protein is CASSPPVAGLNTEAFF. The CDR3 bases are TGTGCCAGCTCACCACCCGTGGCAGGATTGAACACTGAAGCTTTCTTT.

This clonotype was found many times. The chain is built from TRBV28 and TRBJ1-1, with 7 bases identical to TRBD1. Germline CDR1 is MDHEN and CDR2 is SYDVKM. The CDR3 totals 17 residues. V gave up 6 bases and J gave up 1 base; unmatched junction bases: 14. The CDR3 reads CASSASRGGAKNTEAFF. CDR3 nucleotide sequence: TGTGCCAGCAGCGCAAGCAGGGGGGGCGCGAAGAACACTGAAGCTTTCTTT.

This clonotype was observed many times. The chain is built from TRBV7-8 and TRBJ2-3; 8 bases line up with TRBD1. With V trimmed by 2 bases and J by 3 bases, 7 bases remained unmatched. The CDR3 covers 16 residues. Per the germline V gene, CDR1 is SGHVS and CDR2 is FQNEAQ. Here the CDR3 reads CASSLTGQGWTDTQYF. The CDR3 DNA sequence: TGTGCCAGCAGCTTAACCGGACAGGGTTGGACAGATACGCAGTATTTT.

This clonotype was observed many times. V and J are TRBV20-1 and TRBJ2-7; 8 nucleotides agree with TRBD2. The CDR3 runs to 14 residues. Germline V gene lookup returns CDR1 DFQATT and CDR2 SNEGSKA (reference sequence). V dropped 3 bases and J dropped 3; count of bases not matched to a gene: 7. CDR3 sequence (DNA): TGCAGTGCTAGTCTCTCGGGAGGGGGCTACGAGCAGTACTTC. Its protein product is CSASLSGGGYEQYF.

The genes are TRBV20-1 and TRBJ2-5, with a tentative D call TRBD2 (7 bases). The V gene lost 5 bases and the J gene lost 6 bases, with 19 bases spanning the gap. The CDR3 sequence is 14 residues long. Per germline, CDR1 DFQATT and CDR2 SNEGSKA (reference sequence). Here the CDR3 reads CSASRLARGQTQYF. CDR3 DNA: TGCAGTGCTTCAAGACTAGCCCGGGGGCAGACCCAGTACTTC.

This chain links TRBV7-2 with TRBJ1-5, with 7 nucleotides matching TRBD1. Losses at the gene ends were 5 bases for V and 4 bases for J; bases not matched to a gene: 5. The germline V gene has CDR1 SGHTA and CDR2 FQGNSA. CDR3 length equals 14 residues. Written as DNA, the CDR3 is TGTGCCAGCAGCCTCTGGGACAGAAATCAGCCCCAGCATTTT. Amino acid sequence: CASSLWDRNQPQHF.

This clonotype appeared a few times. The chain is built from TRBV2 and TRBJ2-1, with a weak D call TRBD2 (7 bases). This CDR3 is 13 amino acids long. Trimming stripped 3 bases from V and 7 bases from J, with 10 bases between. The germline V gene has CDR1 SNHLY and CDR2 FYNNEI. CDR3 DNA: TGTGCCAGCAGTGACAGGGGAGGGAATGAGCAGTTCTTC. Protein: CASSDRGGNEQFF. The full variable domain, in which reference TRBV2 and TRBJ2-1 provide the parts outside the CDR3, is EPEVTQTPSHQVTQMGQEVILRCVPISNHLYFYWYRQILGQKVEFLVSFYNNEISEKSEIFDDQFSVERPDGSNFTLKIRSTKLEDSAMYFCASSDRGGNEQFFGPGTRLTVL.

This clonotype turned up a few times. This CDR3 is CASSLGWQGALGDTQYF. In DNA form, the CDR3 reads TGTGCCAGCAGCTTAGGGTGGCAGGGGGCGCTCGGGGATACGCAGTATTTT. The rearrangement links TRBV7-9 to TRBJ2-3; TRBD1 agrees at 8 bases. Per germline, CDR1 SEHNR and CDR2 FQNEAQ (reference sequence). The V and J ends lost 1 base and 6 bases, in that order; junction bases with no gene match: 12. The CDR3 contains 17 residues.

The chain is built from TRBV10-3 and TRBJ1-3, with D tentatively TRBD1 (6 bases). CDR1 and CDR2 (germline): ENHRY, SYGVKD. V lost 4 bases to trimming and J lost 4 bases, with 14 bases between them. This CDR3 spans 15 amino acids. The CDR3 nucleotides are TGTGCCATCAGTGGTCCGGACAGCCCAGGAAACACCATATATTTT. It translates to CAISGPDSPGNTIYF.

This clonotype has a count of ten or more. The V gene is TRBV28, the J gene TRBJ2-7; maybe TRBD1 (5 bases). Trimming took off 5 bases at V and 1 base at J, with 9 bases between the two ends. In germline, CDR1 is MDHEN, CDR2 SYDVKM. The CDR3 loop spans 13 amino acids. The CDR3 loop reads CASSTRQSYEQYF. The DNA for the CDR3 is TGTGCCAGCAGTACCAGACAGTCCTACGAGCAGTACTTC. Using reference TRBV28 and TRBJ2-7 for the parts outside the CDR3, the full variable domain is DVKVTQSSRYLVKRTGEKVFLECVQDMDHENMFWYRQDPGLGLRLIYFSYDVKMKEKGDIPEGYSVSREKKERFSLILESASTNQTSMYLCASSTRQSYEQYFGPGTRLTVT.

The table lists this clonotype with a few counts. This chain joins TRBV27 and TRBJ2-7; TRBD2 matches 9 bases. V gave up 8 bases and J gave up 5 bases; unmatched junction bases: 10. Germline V CDR1 and CDR2: MNHEY, SMNVEV (reference sequence). The CDR3 has 14 residues. The CDR3 is CASGRPGLAHEQYF. CDR3 DNA: TGTGCCAGCGGGCGTCCGGGACTAGCTCACGAGCAGTACTTC.

This chain links TRBV20-1 with TRBJ2-1; 15 bases line up with TRBD2. The V gene end was trimmed by 3 bases and the J gene end by 8 bases; junction bases not matched to a gene: 8. The CDR3 is 16 residues long. CDR1 and CDR2 (germline): DFQATT, SNEGSKA (reference sequence). CDR3 in amino acids: CSARWGTSGGLDEQFF. The CDR3 nucleotides are TGCAGTGCTAGGTGGGGGACTAGCGGGGGGTTAGATGAGCAGTTCTTC.

This clonotype was seen at least ten times. CDR3 in DNA: TGTGCCTGGAGTTGGGAGGGCGATACGCAGTATTTT. It is translated as CAWSWEGDTQYF. The chain is built from TRBV30 and TRBJ2-3, with TRBD2 matching over 7 bases. The CDR3 has 12 amino acids. Germline trimming cut 2 bases from V and 6 bases from J; bases unmatched to any gene: 2. CDR1 is GTSNPN, CDR2 SVGIG, per germline (reference sequence).

This clonotype was detected ten times or more. V gene TRBV28 combines with J gene TRBJ2-7, with D perhaps matching TRBD2 (6 bases). The CDR3 totals 15 residues. Trimming took 5 bases from V and 3 from J, leaving 17 bases between them. Germline V gives CDR1 MDHEN, CDR2 SYDVKM. CDR3 residues: CASSTTLLADYEQYF. As DNA, the CDR3 is TGTGCCAGCAGTACCACCCTACTAGCCGACTACGAGCAGTACTTC.